The 14 T cell receptor beta chains in this list originate from one sample, sequenced in a study of T cells in localized non-small cell lung cancer. Only in-frame clones appear in the TCRdb table, and some are missing; sequencing was by immunoSEQ multiplex PCR. Counted here are tens of thousands of clones, 80% occurring once; the ten biggest clones make up roughly 9%. The input for sequencing was peripheral blood, taken before any cancer treatment. These receptor sequences come from a female donor of 60 years or more with stage I lung adenocarcinoma.

The chain combines TRBV4-1 with TRBJ1-1; D not certain. CDR1 and CDR2 from the germline V gene are MGHRA and YSYEKL. The CDR3 covers 15 residues. V lost 0 bases and J lost 1, with 9 bases in between. In DNA form, the CDR3 reads TGCGCCAGCAGCCAAGATCACGGATCGAACACTGAAGCTTTCTTT. It specifies CASSQDHGSNTEAFF.

This chain connects TRBV19 to TRBJ1-1; weak D call: TRBD1 (5 bases). From germline, CDR1 is LNHDA and CDR2 SQIVND (reference sequence). Trimming removed 7 bases from V and 3 bases from J, with 18 bases in between. The CDR3 contains 15 residues. This CDR3 reads CASTREISWDTEAFF. The CDR3 nucleotides are TGTGCCAGTACCAGGGAGATTAGTTGGGACACTGAAGCTTTCTTT.

The chain combines TRBV2 with TRBJ2-7, with D perhaps assigned TRBD1 or TRBD2 (5 bases each). Germline CDR1 and CDR2: SNHLY and FYNNEI. The CDR3 extends over 10 amino acids. The V end was cut by 8 bases, the J end by 5 bases, with 7 bases between. As DNA, the CDR3 is TGTGCCAGCCAGGGACACGAGCAGTACTTC. Translation: CASQGHEQYF.

This rearrangement joins TRBV5-4 to TRBJ2-1; D is undetermined. Germline assignment: CDR1 SGHNT and CDR2 YYREEE (reference sequence). Trimming took 6 bases from V and 9 from J, leaving 16 bases between them. The CDR3 is 13 amino acids. CDR3: CASTSYRDGEQFF. The CDR3 region has the DNA TGTGCCAGCACCTCGTATAGGGATGGTGAGCAGTTCTTC.

The chain combines TRBV6-4 with TRBJ1-5; D not resolved. The CDR3 runs to 14 residues. The germline CDR1 and CDR2 sequences are MRHNA and SNTAGT. The V gene lost 8 bases and the J gene lost 3 bases, with 14 bases spanning the gap. The CDR3 coding sequence is TGTGCCAGCCCAAGGGTTGGGCACAATCAGCCCCAGCATTTT. Translated: CASPRVGHNQPQHF.

CDR3: CASSLSQGQRGYEQYF. CDR3 in DNA: TGTGCCAGCAGCTTATCTCAGGGACAAAGAGGCTACGAGCAGTACTTC. The chain employs TRBV7-2 and TRBJ2-7, with D maybe TRBD1 (6 bases). CDR3 length: 16 amino acids. Germline CDR1 is SGHTA and CDR2 is FQGNSA. V was trimmed by 2 bases and J by 3 bases, leaving 17 bases between them.

The chain joins TRBV19 to TRBJ1-2; a weak D match, TRBD1 (6 bases). The CDR3 covers 14 residues. CDR1 is LNHDA and CDR2 is SQIVND in the germline V gene (reference sequence). Trimming stripped 6 bases from V and 4 bases from J, with 15 bases between. The DNA for the CDR3 is TGTGCCAGTAGCCTCACCGGGGGGGCCTATGGCTACACCTTC. Its translation is CASSLTGGAYGYTF. Complete variable domain (other parts from reference TRBV19 and TRBJ1-2): DGGITQSPKYLFRKEGQNVTLSCEQNLNHDAMYWYRQDPGQGLRLIYYSQIVNDFQKGDIAEGYSVSREKKESFPLTVTSAQKNPTAFYLCASSLTGGAYGYTFGSGTRLTVV.

V gene TRBV7-2 combines with J gene TRBJ2-7, with D possibly TRBD1 on 6 matching bases. Trimming pared 2 bases from V and 1 base from J, leaving 12 bases between. CDR1 is SGHTA and CDR2 is FQGNSA in the germline V gene. CDR3 length: 15 amino acids. In nucleotides, the CDR3 is TGTGCCAGCAGCTTATCCCCGACAGGTTCCTACGAGCAGTACTTC. It yields the protein CASSLSPTGSYEQYF.

V and J are TRBV28 and TRBJ2-7; no definite D call. Per germline, CDR1 MDHEN and CDR2 SYDVKM. The CDR3 runs to 14 residues. V lost 2 bases, J lost 7 bases, and 15 bases lay in between. CDR3 in DNA: TGTGCCAGCAGTTTAGTAAGGGCCTTCGGAGAGCAGTACTTC. Its translation: CASSLVRAFGEQYF. Full variable domain (missing parts from reference TRBV28 and TRBJ2-7): DVKVTQSSRYLVKRTGEKVFLECVQDMDHENMFWYRQDPGLGLRLIYFSYDVKMKEKGDIPEGYSVSREKKERFSLILESASTNQTSMYLCASSLVRAFGEQYFGPGTRLTVT.

V is TRBV5-1 and J is TRBJ2-7; no firm D call. CDR3 length: 13 amino acids. V was clipped by 5 bases and J by 0 bases, with 9 bases between them. Germline V gene sequence: CDR1 SGHRS, CDR2 YFSETQ. This CDR3 reads CASRRESSYEQYF. As DNA, the CDR3 is TGCGCCAGCAGGAGAGAGTCCTCCTACGAGCAGTACTTC.

V and J are TRBV11-2 and TRBJ1-2; no firm D call. The CDR3 sequence is 12 residues long. V was cut by 0 bases and J by 7 bases, with 6 bases left in between. The germline V gene encodes CDR1 SGHAT and CDR2 FQNNGV. CDR3: CASSLEGVGYTF. The CDR3 DNA reads as TGTGCCAGCAGCTTAGAAGGAGTTGGCTACACCTTC.

The chain is built from TRBV11-3 and TRBJ2-1; 12 bases agree with TRBD2. V dropped 1 base and J dropped 8; count of bases not matched to a gene: 6. The germline gives CDR1 SGHNT, CDR2 YENEEA. The CDR3 spans 16 residues. The DNA for the CDR3 is TGTGCCAGCAGCTTAGGGACTAGCGGGGCGCGAGATGAGCAGTTCTTC. Amino acid sequence: CASSLGTSGARDEQFF.

The chain joins TRBV9 to TRBJ1-3; D might be TRBD1 (5 bases). CDR3 length equals 13 residues. V was cut by 9 bases and J by 0 bases, with 10 bases left in between. Germline CDR1 and CDR2: SGDLS and YYNGEE. CDR3: CATTGDSGNTIYF. CDR3 nucleotides: TGTGCCACCACAGGTGACTCTGGAAACACCATATATTTT.

This clone came up once. The chain is built from TRBV5-6 and TRBJ2-5, with D possibly matching TRBD1 (6 bases). The V gene's germline CDR1 is SGHDT and CDR2 YYEEEE. This CDR3 spans 15 amino acids. Trimming took 3 bases from V and 4 from J, leaving 16 bases between them. The CDR3 DNA follows: TGTGCCAGCAGCTCAGGGACAATTAGGAGAGAGACCCAGTACTTC. This encodes CASSSGTIRRETQYF.